What follows describes a single T cell receptor (beta chain). Its antigen is not identified. A read error may account for a junction end that differs from germline. CDR3 length: 14 residues. In germline, CDR1 is SGHDT, CDR2 YYEEEE. A TCRbeta library incorporating unique molecular identifiers was prepared. TCRdb redid the calling of the PCR reads with MiXCR, one entry per CDR3 protein. The sample consists of approximately 120,000 distinct CDR3 sequences, around 9.8% of them appearing once. The data stem from a study of T-cell reconstitution after alpha-beta-depleted transplantation in children. Study results and limitations: Several hundred expanded graft clones reportedly gave rise to the alpha-beta T cells present about two months after transplant. In some patients, recipient T cells and intrathymic progenitors surviving conditioning explained high day-60 diversity. At the one-year point after transplant, T-cell counts and TCRbeta diversity were found to come mostly from T cells that had been newly produced.

V and J are TRBV5-6 and TRBJ1-1, with a tentative D call TRBD1 (5 bases). The TCR sequence derives from a girl under three years old who had a stem cell transplant for combined immunodeficiency, so the T cells may come from the graft donor. The specimen comprised PBMCs, mostly from graft donor cells, sampled 180 days after TCRalphabeta/CD19-depleted stem cell transplant. DNA of the CDR3: TGTGCCGGCAGCCTGCAACAGAGGGGCACTGAAGCTTTCTTT. Amino acid sequence: CAGSLQQRGTEAFF. The full variable domain, with the rest looked up from reference TRBV5-6 and TRBJ1-1, is DAGVTQSPTHLIKTRGQQVTLRCSPKSGHDTVSWYQQALGQGPQFIFQYYEEEERQRGNFPDRFSGHQFPNYSSELNVNALLLGDSALYLCAGSLQQRGTEAFFGQGTRLTVV.